This T cell receptor (beta chain) was observed in a study of PD-1 blockade in mismatch repair-deficient tumors. Study at large: All were previously treated, progressing patients with about a dozen mismatch repair-deficient cancer types.

With 5 bases clipped from V and 8 bases from J, the junction kept 11 bases outside the gene matches. Germline V gene sequence: CDR1 MNHEY, CDR2 SVGAGI. This CDR3 has 15 residues. Mismatch repair deficiency was confirmed in all patients, by PCR or immunohistochemistry. Turning to this clone: Its antigen is currently unknown.

Study-wide points: Tumor-resident clones, often absent from pretreatment blood, expanded after pembrolizumab and then contracted.

The assay was immunoSEQ multiplex PCR, and TCRdb's table has in-frame clones only and misses some. The table lists about 14,000 clones, approximately 80% of them singletons. The source of this sequence is an adult with mismatch repair-deficient cancer. This chain joins TRBV6-5 and TRBJ2-1; the match to TRBD1 covers 8 bases. The source was PBMCs, collected roughly 15 weeks after starting pembrolizumab. CDR3 loop: CASSNTGGHVHEQFF. As DNA, the CDR3 is TGTGCCAGCAGTAATACAGGGGGACACGTGCATGAGCAGTTCTTC.